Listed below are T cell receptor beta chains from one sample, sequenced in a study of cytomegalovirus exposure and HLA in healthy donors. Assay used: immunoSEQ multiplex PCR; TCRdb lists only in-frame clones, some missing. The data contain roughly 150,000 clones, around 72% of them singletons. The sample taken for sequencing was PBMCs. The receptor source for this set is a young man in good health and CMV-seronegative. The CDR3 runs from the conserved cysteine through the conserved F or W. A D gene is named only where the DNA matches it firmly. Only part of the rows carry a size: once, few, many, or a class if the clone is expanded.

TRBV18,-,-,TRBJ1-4,TGTGCCAGCTCACCGGGAGTTAATGAAAAACTGTTTTTT,CASSPGVNEKLFF
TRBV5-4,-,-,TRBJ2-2,TGTGCCAGCAGCTGGGGGGCCGGGGAGCTGTTTTTT,CASSWGAGELFF
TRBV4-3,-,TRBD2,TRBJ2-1,TGCGCCAGCAGCCAGCTCGGACTAGCGCCTAGCTCCTACAATGAGCAGTTCTTC,CASSQLGLAPSSYNEQFF
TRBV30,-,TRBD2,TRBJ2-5,TGTGCCTGGGGCCCCCGGCGGGAGGCCTGGGGGGCTGCGACCCAGTACTTC,CAWGPRREAWGAATQYF
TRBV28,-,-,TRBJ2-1,TGTGCCAGCAGACTTCAGGGGGGTAATGAGCAGTTCTTC,CASRLQGGNEQFF
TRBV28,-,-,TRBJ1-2,TGTGCCAGCCGTGGCTTGAGCTACACCTTC,CASRGLSYTF
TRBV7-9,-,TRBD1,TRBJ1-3,TGTGCCAGCAGCTGGGGGGACAGGGGAAACACCATATATTTT,CASSWGDRGNTIYF
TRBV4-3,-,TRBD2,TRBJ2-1,TGCGCCAGCAGCCAAGTTCCAGGGACTAGGGGCAATGAGCAGTTCTTC,CASSQVPGTRGNEQFF
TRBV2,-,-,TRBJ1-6,TGTGCCAGCCTTGGGGCATCCTATAATTCACCCCTCCACTTT,CASLGASYNSPLHF
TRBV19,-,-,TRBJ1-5,TGTGCCAGTAGTATAGCCGTCAATCAGCCCCAGCATTTT,CASSIAVNQPQHF
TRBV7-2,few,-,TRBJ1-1,TGTGCCAGCAGCCCACCGTCAGGGTTGTTGGTCACTGAAGCTTTCTTT,CASSPPSGLLVTEAFF
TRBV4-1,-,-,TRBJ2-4,TGCGCCAGCAGCCAAACAGTGGGCCGGGATGGTATTCAGTACTTC,CASSQTVGRDGIQYF
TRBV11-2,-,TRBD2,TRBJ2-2,TGTGCCAGCAGCTGGGGCGGGAGGGCCGACACCGGGGAGCTGTTTTTT,CASSWGGRADTGELFF
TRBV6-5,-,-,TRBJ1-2,TGTGCCAGCAGTCTATCTCCCCGACAGGTCTATGGCTACACCTTC,CASSLSPRQVYGYTF
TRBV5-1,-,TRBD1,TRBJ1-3,TGCGCCAGCAGCCCAAGACTCGGGACAGGGTCTTCCCACATATATTTT,CASSPRLGTGSSHIYF
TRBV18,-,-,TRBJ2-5,TGTGCCAGCTCCCTTCGCGGGACGGAGGAAGGGTACTTC,CASSLRGTEEGYF
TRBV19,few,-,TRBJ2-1,TGTGCCAGTAGTACTGGCCGGGTGATCAATGAGCAGTTCTTC,CASSTGRVINEQFF
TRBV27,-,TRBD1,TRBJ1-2,TGTGCCAGCAGTCCCCAACCCCCCGGGACAGGGTTTGGCTACACCTTC,CASSPQPPGTGFGYTF
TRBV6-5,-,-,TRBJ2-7,TGTGCCAGCAGGGCGGGGCGCGGCGGTTACGAGCAGTACTTC,CASRAGRGGYEQYF
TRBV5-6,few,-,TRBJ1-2,TGTGCCAGCAGCCGGGGGGGGGCTTATGGCTACACCTTC,CASSRGGAYGYTF
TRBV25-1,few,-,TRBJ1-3,TGTGCCAGCAGTCCCTGGGGGGTTCACTCTGGAAACACCATATATTTT,CASSPWGVHSGNTIYF
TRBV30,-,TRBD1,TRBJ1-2,TGTGCCTGCCCCCGAACAGGGGGCGAGGATGGCTACACCTTC,CACPRTGGEDGYTF
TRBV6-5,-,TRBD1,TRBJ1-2,TGTGCCAGCAGTTTTCTCGGACAGGGGGCCAATGGCTACACCTTC,CASSFLGQGANGYTF
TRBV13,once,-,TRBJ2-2,TGTGCCAGCAGTCTTTTCCGGGCCGGGGAGCTGTTTTTT,CASSLFRAGELFF
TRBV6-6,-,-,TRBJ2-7,TGTGCCAGCAGTTACTCGAGGCTCCTTTTCGACGAGCAGTACTTC,CASSYSRLLFDEQYF
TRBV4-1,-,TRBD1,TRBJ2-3,TGCGCCAGCAGCCAAGTCCTTGGGACAGGGAGCAGCACAGATACGCAGTATTTT,CASSQVLGTGSSTDTQYF
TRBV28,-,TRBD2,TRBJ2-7,TGTGCCAGCAGTGGACTAGCGGGAGGGCCTGGAAGTACCTACGAGCAGTACTTC,CASSGLAGGPGSTYEQYF
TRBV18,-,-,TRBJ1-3,TGTGCCAGCTCAACCACCAGGGGCCCTTTTCCGAGAAACACCATATATTTT,CASSTTRGPFPRNTIYF
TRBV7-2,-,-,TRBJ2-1,TGTGCCAGCAGCTCGCCTAGCGTCAATGAGCAGTTCTTC,CASSSPSVNEQFF
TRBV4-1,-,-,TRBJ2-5,TGCGCCAGCAGCCAAGCCCTTCGGGAAGAGACCCAGTACTTC,CASSQALREETQYF
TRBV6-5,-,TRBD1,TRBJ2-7,TGTGCCAGCAGGGAGGGACAGGGGTACGAGCAGTACTTC,CASREGQGYEQYF
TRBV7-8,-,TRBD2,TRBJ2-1,TGTGCCAGCAGCCTTTCTAGCGGGAGGAACCTGGGCTCCTACAATGAGCAGTTCTTC,CASSLSSGRNLGSYNEQFF
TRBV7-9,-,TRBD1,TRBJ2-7,TGTGCCAGCAGCTCCCCCCAGGGGGTAAGGGGCGAGCAGTACTTC,CASSSPQGVRGEQYF
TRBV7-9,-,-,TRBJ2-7,TGTTCCAGCAGCACAGACACGTTAGGTTTCTACGAGCAGTACTTC,CSSSTDTLGFYEQYF
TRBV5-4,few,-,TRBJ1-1,TGTGCCAGCAGCTTGGAGGGAGTGAACACTGAAGCTTTCTTT,CASSLEGVNTEAFF
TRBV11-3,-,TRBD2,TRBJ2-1,TGTGCCAGCAGCCCCGAGGGACTAGCGGGAGGGAATGAGCAGTTCTTC,CASSPEGLAGGNEQFF
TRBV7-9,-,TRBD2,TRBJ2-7,TGTGCCAGCAGCTTAGTCGGCGGCGGGGGCGAGCAGTACTTC,CASSLVGGGGEQYF
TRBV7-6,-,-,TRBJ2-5,TGTGCCAGCAGCCATCAAGAGACCCAGTACTTC,CASSHQETQYF
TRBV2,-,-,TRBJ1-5,TGTGCCAGCAGTGAACCTAATCAGCCCCAGCATTTT,CASSEPNQPQHF
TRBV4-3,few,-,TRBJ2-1,TGCGCCAGCAGCCAAGAATCGACTACCCAGAGGCAGTTCTTC,CASSQESTTQRQFF
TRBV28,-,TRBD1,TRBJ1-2,TGTGCCAGCAGTTTTCGGGGACAGGGGTTTTATGGCTACACCTTC,CASSFRGQGFYGYTF
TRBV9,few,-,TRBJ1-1,TGTGCCAGCAGCGTAGGGGGGGGGATCCCTGAAGCTTTCTTT,CASSVGGGIPEAFF
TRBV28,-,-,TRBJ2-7,TGTGCCAGCAGTTTGTATGACGAGCAGTACTTC,CASSLYDEQYF